This T cell receptor beta chain is from a study of T cell responses to AZD1222 COVID-19 vaccine. General study results and limits: Two AZD1222 doses significantly raised spike-specific TCR breadth and depth over controls. The reported proportion of spike-specific TCRs targeting unmutated variant regions was nearly half. Spike regions recognized by vaccine-associated CD4 TCRs spanned the protein, led by 160-218 and 743-854.

There are 15 residues in the CDR3. With 6 bases removed from V and 4 bases from J, the gap between germline ends came to 16 bases. CDR1 is SGHKS, CDR2 YYEKEE, per germline (reference sequence). As for this clone: Antigen: not known.

Repertoires were generated with immunoSEQ multiplex PCR, while TCRdb's copy carries only in-frame clones and drops some. Recorded here are more than 110,000 clones; the top ten clones represent 2.2%. Sequencing was carried out using peripheral blood. The clonotype comes from an adult in good health. V is TRBV5-5 and J is TRBJ2-2; no clear D. CDR3 sequence (DNA): TGTGCCAGCATGTCAGGTTTGGGTCTCACCGGGGAGCTGTTTTTT. Translation gives CASMSGLGLTGELFF.